This paragraph reports one TCR beta chain. The antigen is undetermined. This record comes from a study of shared clonotypes between healthy human individuals. Study as a whole: Contributing individuals were two females and three males aged 18 to 49. The study's findings and limits: A generally larger estimated richness was seen in naive subsets than in memory subsets.

Germline V CDR1 and CDR2: MNHNS, SASEGT. V lost 6 bases to trimming and J lost 8 bases, with 19 bases between them. The CDR3 extends over 14 amino acids. In replicate PCRs of sorted subsets, roughly 190 ng DNA, approximately 32,000 T cell genomes, was used. Using immunoSEQ multiplex PCR, the repertoire was profiled, and TCRdb retains in-frame clones only, with some absent. The data show millions of clones, with approximately 95% seen just once and 0.13% held by the top ten. CD4+ cells underwent separation, giving CD45RA+ naive and CD45RA-negative memory subsets. Sequenced: naive CD4+ T cells sorted from blood. Specified subset: CD45RA+ positively selected. The sequence was collected from a man between 18 and 29 years old in good health. The chain links TRBV6-1 to TRBJ1-1; no clear D gene. The CDR3 protein is CASRDISIHLEAFF. The CDR3 DNA is TGTGCCAGCAGGGATATATCTATACACCTCGAAGCTTTCTTT.